This entry lists 17 T cell receptor beta chains sequenced from one sample in a study of identical twins. TCRdb itself ran the 5' RACE reads through MiXCR, one entry per CDR3 protein. Of some 100,000 distinct CDR3 sequences listed, under 7% were seen once; the top ten hold approximately 12%. Sequencing was carried out using memory T cells sorted from blood. The origin of the receptors is a woman between 50 and 59 years old in good health.

This clonotype was observed many times. The chain uses TRBV3-1 and TRBJ2-1; possibly TRBD2 for D (5 bases). From germline, CDR1 is LGHDT and CDR2 YNNKEL (reference sequence). V lost 1 base, J lost 7 bases, and 8 bases lay in between. The CDR3 runs 13 residues. The CDR3 protein is CASSQGLANEQFF. The CDR3 DNA is TGTGCCAGCAGCCAAGGGTTAGCGAATGAGCAGTTCTTC.

This clonotype is medium-sized in the sample. V is TRBV5-1 and J is TRBJ2-1; 12 nucleotides align to TRBD2. The CDR3 totals 15 residues. The germline V gene has CDR1 SGHRS and CDR2 YFSETQ. V was pared by 3 bases and J by 6 bases, with 4 bases of the junction left unmatched. The DNA for the CDR3 is TGCGCCAGCAGCTCACTAGCGGGAGGAGGCAATGAGCAGTTCTTC. Amino acids: CASSSLAGGGNEQFF.

The chain links TRBV7-8 to TRBJ1-4; 10 bases are a match to TRBD1. The CDR3 contains 14 residues. From germline, CDR1 is SGHVS and CDR2 FQNEAQ. Trimming took 6 bases from V and 6 from J; bases not matched to a gene: 4. The CDR3 is CASSLDRGDEKLFF. The CDR3 nucleotides are TGTGCCAGCAGTTTGGACAGGGGGGATGAAAAACTGTTTTTT. Filled out from reference TRBV7-8 and TRBJ1-4, the complete variable domain reads GAGVSQSPRYKVAKRGQDVALRCDPISGHVSLFWYQQALGQGPEFLTYFQNEAQLDKSGLPSDRFFAERPEGSVSTLKIQRTQQEDSAVYLCASSLDRGDEKLFFGSGTQLSVL.

This clonotype was seen ten or more times. This chain uses TRBV10-3 with TRBJ2-3; D gene unclear. This CDR3 comprises 15 residues. CDR1 is ENHRY, CDR2 SYGVKD, per germline. The V and J ends lost 5 bases and 1 base respectively, with 13 bases between them. CDR3 nucleotide sequence: TGTGCCATCAGTATCGGCCAGCAACGCACAGATACGCAGTATTTT. Amino acids: CAISIGQQRTDTQYF.

This clonotype was recorded many times. The chain combines TRBV20-1 with TRBJ2-1; 7 nucleotides align to TRBD2. V shed 0 bases and J 7 bases; nucleotides not matched to a gene: 9. Germline assignment: CDR1 DFQATT and CDR2 SNEGSKA (reference sequence). CDR3 length: 15 residues. The CDR3: CSARDLRELRNEQFF. The CDR3 nucleotides read TGCAGTGCTAGAGACTTGCGGGAGCTGCGGAATGAGCAGTTCTTC.

This clonotype has ten or more counts. V usage is TRBV5-1 and J usage is TRBJ2-3, with 7 bases lining up with TRBD2. From germline, CDR1 is SGHRS and CDR2 YFSETQ. CDR3 size: 16 residues. J lost 2 bases, V lost 2 bases, and 8 bases had no gene match. In nucleotides, the CDR3 is TGCGCCAGCAGCTTCGGTCTAGCGGCGAACACAGATACGCAGTATTTT. This encodes CASSFGLAANTDTQYF.

This clonotype was counted many times. The chain uses TRBV20-1 and TRBJ2-5; 8 bases agree with TRBD2. Germline V CDR1 and CDR2: DFQATT, SNEGSKA (reference sequence). J lost 5 bases, V lost 1 base, and 18 bases had no gene match. The CDR3 contains 18 residues. CDR3 sequence: CSARGWVGREAPGETQYF. CDR3 DNA: TGCAGTGCTAGAGGCTGGGTAGGGCGGGAGGCCCCGGGGGAGACCCAGTACTTC.

Comments on this clonotype: It may be a read error: a sequence one base away is much more abundant. This chain links TRBV7-9 with TRBJ1-4; D gene ambiguous. This CDR3 has 13 residues. CDR1 and CDR2 from the germline V gene are SEHNR and FQNEAQ (reference sequence). The ends were cut back, 4 bases at V and 7 bases at J, with 10 bases in the middle. CDR3 sequence reads: CASSSGVTEKLFF. The CDR3 nucleotides are TGTGCCAGCAGCTCCGGGGTAACTGAAAAACTGTTTTTT.

This clonotype has at least ten counts. The CDR3 spells CSAIGDTQYF. As DNA, the CDR3 is TGCAGTGCAATAGGGGATACGCAGTATTTT. The chain carries TRBV20-1 and TRBJ2-3, with D unresolved. Germline V gene lookup returns CDR1 DFQATT and CDR2 SNEGSKA (reference sequence). This CDR3 region has 10 residues. Trimming shortened V by 6 bases and J by 6 bases, and 7 bases separated the two germline ends.

This clonotype occurred many times. J is TRBJ1-2 and V is TRBV12-3 or TRBV12-4, with TRBD1 matching over 8 bases. J was trimmed by 0 bases and V by 7 bases; bases with no gene match: 7. The CDR3 is made up of 15 amino acids. The DNA of the CDR3 is TGTGCCAGCATCGCAGGGACAGGCTCTAACTATGGCTACACCTTC. Protein sequence: CASIAGTGSNYGYTF.

The V call is TRBV7-2, the J call TRBJ2-7; no clear D gene. Trimming removed 2 bases from V and 2 bases from J, with 7 bases in between. The CDR3 has 13 amino acids. Germline-derived CDR1 and CDR2 are SGHTA and FQGNSA. This CDR3 is CASSLTHTYEQYV. Here the CDR3 DNA reads TGTGCCAGCAGCTTAACCCATACCTACGAGCAGTACGTC.

The sample holds many counts of this clonotype. The chain is built from TRBV10-3 and TRBJ2-1; tentatively, D is TRBD2 (6 bases). CDR3 length: 13 amino acids. Trimming removed 10 bases from V and 5 bases from J, with 15 bases in between. Germline V gene lookup returns CDR1 ENHRY and CDR2 SYGVKD. The CDR3 protein is CATDQGGNNEQFF. The CDR3 DNA reads as TGTGCCACCGACCAGGGAGGAAACAATGAGCAGTTCTTC.

This clonotype occurred many times. V is TRBV28 and J is TRBJ2-2, with D possibly TRBD2 on 6 matching bases. Germline V gene data show CDR1 as MDHEN and CDR2 as SYDVKM. Trimming took 1 base from V and 3 from J, leaving 9 bases between them. The CDR3 is made up of 15 amino acids. This CDR3 is CASSLFGGYTGELFF. For the CDR3, the DNA is TGTGCCAGCAGTTTATTCGGGGGTTACACCGGGGAGCTGTTTTTT.

Only a few counts were recorded for this clonotype. The J gene is TRBJ1-2, the V gene TRBV24-1; D unclear. CDR1 and CDR2 from the germline V gene are KGHDR and SFDVKD. The CDR3 extends over 17 amino acids. V was shortened by 2 bases and J by 2 bases, with 17 bases between the two germline ends. The CDR3 DNA sequence: TGTGCCACCAGTGATTCTCGGCAGGCTCGGGTGAACTATGGCTACACCTTC. Its protein is CATSDSRQARVNYGYTF.

This chain joins TRBV19 and TRBJ1-2; perhaps TRBD1 as D (6 bases). Germline V gene sequence: CDR1 LNHDA, CDR2 SQIVND (reference sequence). CDR3 length: 11 residues. Trimming took off 3 bases at V and 13 bases at J, with 12 bases between the two ends. CDR3 loop: CASSITGPRTF. For the CDR3, the DNA is TGTGCCAGTAGTATCACAGGGCCCCGCACCTTC.

This clonotype was found a few times. V is TRBV27 and J is TRBJ1-1; 10 positions agree with TRBD1. There are 15 residues in the CDR3. J lost 6 bases, V lost 8 bases, and 12 bases had no gene match. Germline V gives CDR1 MNHEY, CDR2 SMNVEV (reference sequence). CDR3 region: CASRASRDRGSEAFF. CDR3 nucleotides: TGTGCCAGCCGAGCCTCCCGGGACAGGGGTTCTGAAGCTTTCTTT.

This clonotype was observed many times. The chain employs TRBV29-1 and TRBJ2-2, with unresolved D. Germline V lookup: CDR1 SQVTM, CDR2 ANQGSEA. V lost 6 bases, J lost 1 base, and 12 bases lay in between. The CDR3 spans 14 residues. CDR3 in DNA: TGCAGCGTCTTTGCTGCAAAGAACACCGGGGAGCTGTTTTTT. As protein: CSVFAAKNTGELFF.